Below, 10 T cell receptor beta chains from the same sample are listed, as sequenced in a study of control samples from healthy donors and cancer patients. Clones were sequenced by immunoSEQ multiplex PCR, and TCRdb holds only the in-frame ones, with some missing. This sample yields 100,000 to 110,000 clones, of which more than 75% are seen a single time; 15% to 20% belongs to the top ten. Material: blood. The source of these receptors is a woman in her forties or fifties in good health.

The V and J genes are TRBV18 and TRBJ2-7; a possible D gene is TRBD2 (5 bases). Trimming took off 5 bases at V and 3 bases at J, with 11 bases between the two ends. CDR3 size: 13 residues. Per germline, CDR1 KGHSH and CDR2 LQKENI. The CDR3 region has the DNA TGTGCCAGCTCAACCGGGAACTACTACGAGCAGTACGTC. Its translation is CASSTGNYYEQYV.

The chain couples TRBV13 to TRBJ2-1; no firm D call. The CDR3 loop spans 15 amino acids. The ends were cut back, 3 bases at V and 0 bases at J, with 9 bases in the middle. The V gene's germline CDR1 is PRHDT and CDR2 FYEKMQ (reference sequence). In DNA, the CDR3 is TGTGCCAGCAGCTTTGTCTTGAGCTCCTACAATGAGCAGTTCTTC. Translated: CASSFVLSSYNEQFF.

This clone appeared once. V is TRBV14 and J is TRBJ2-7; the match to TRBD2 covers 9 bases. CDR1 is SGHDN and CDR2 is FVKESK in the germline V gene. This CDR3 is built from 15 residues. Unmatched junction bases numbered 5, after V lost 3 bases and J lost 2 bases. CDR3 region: CASSQRSGGPYEQYF. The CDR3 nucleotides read TGTGCCAGCAGCCAGAGGAGCGGGGGGCCCTACGAGCAGTACTTC.

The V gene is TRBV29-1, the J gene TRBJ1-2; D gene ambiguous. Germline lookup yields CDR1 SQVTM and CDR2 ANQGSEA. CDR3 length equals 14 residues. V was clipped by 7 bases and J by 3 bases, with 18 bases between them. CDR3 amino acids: CSALPLLEDYGYTF. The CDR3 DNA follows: TGCAGCGCCCTACCCTTACTGGAGGACTATGGCTACACCTTC.

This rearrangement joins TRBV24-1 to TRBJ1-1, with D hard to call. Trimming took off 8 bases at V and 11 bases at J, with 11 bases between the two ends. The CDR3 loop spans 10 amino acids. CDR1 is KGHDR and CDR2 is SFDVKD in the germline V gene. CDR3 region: CATNEKDAFF. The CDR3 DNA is TGTGCCACCAACGAGAAGGACGCTTTCTTT.

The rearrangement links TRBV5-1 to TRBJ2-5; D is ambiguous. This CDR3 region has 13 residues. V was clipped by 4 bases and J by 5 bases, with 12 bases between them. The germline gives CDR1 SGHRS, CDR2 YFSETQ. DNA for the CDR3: TGCGCCAGCAGCGAAAAGGAATTGGAGACCCAGTACTTC. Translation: CASSEKELETQYF.

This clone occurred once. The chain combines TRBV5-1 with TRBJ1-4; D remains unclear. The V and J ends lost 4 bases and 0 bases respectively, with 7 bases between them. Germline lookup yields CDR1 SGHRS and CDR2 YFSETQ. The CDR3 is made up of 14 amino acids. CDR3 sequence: CASSQTATNEKLFF. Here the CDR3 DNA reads TGCGCCAGCAGCCAGACCGCAACTAATGAAAAACTGTTTTTT.

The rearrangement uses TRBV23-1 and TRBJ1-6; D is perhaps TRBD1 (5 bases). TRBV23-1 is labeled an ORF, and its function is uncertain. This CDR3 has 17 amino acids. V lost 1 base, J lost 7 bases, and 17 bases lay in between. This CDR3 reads CASSQCGTRTGNSPLHF. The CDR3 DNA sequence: TGCGCCAGCAGTCAATGTGGGACCCGGACGGGGAATTCACCCCTCCACTTT.

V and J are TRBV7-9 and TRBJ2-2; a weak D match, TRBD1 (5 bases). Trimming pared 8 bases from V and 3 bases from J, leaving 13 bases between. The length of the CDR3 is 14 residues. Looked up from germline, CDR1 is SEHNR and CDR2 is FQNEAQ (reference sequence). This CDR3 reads CASVRVLDTGELFF. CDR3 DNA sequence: TGTGCCAGCGTCAGGGTTCTTGACACCGGGGAGCTGTTTTTT. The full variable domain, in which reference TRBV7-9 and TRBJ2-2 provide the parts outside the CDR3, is DTGVSQNPRHKITKRGQNVTFRCDPISEHNRLYWYRQTLGQGPEFLTYFQNEAQLEKSRLLSDRFSAERPKGSFSTLEIQRTEQGDSAMYLCASVRVLDTGELFFGEGSRLTVL.

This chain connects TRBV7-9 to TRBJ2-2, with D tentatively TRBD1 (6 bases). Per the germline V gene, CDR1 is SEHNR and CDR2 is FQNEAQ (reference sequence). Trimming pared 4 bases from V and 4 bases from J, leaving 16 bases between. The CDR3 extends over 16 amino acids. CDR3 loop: CASSSDGGFGTGELFF. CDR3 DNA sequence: TGTGCCAGCAGCTCAGATGGGGGCTTCGGCACCGGGGAGCTGTTTTTT.